This is a list of T cell receptor beta chains from one sample in a study of T cell repertoires in cytomegalovirus infection. TCRdb redid the calling of the reads with MiXCR, one entry per CDR3 protein. The sample lists some 350,000 distinct CDR3 sequences, about 28% occurring once. No antigen has been assigned to these receptors. The sample was cultured PBMCs, taken from culture after CMV antigen stimulation. These receptors all come from a human donor in good health (CMV status not recorded). Some clones in this sample may be carry-over from other donors' samples. Both conserved end residues are part of each CDR3. Fields, in order: J gene, V gene, CDR3 protein.

TRBJ1-2 | TRBV7-8 | CASSLVTPAGYTF
TRBJ2-5 | TRBV7-9 | CASRPDGRETQYF
TRBJ1-6 | TRBV7-9 | CASSLDFSPLHF
TRBJ1-1 | TRBV28 | CASSLPTGDNRF
TRBJ2-1 | TRBV5-4 | CASRSGTDVNEQFF
TRBJ2-3 | TRBV5-4 | CASRGKAGGSTDTQYF
TRBJ2-1 | TRBV29-1 | CSGRLSYNEQFF
TRBJ1-1 | TRBV20-1 | CSASFGGNTEAFF
TRBJ1-2 | TRBV11-2 | CASSSLTGGHGYTF
TRBJ2-1 | TRBV5-5 | CASSFSLQQGPSYNEQFF
TRBJ2-1 | TRBV7-2 | CASSPTGYNEQFF
TRBJ2-1 | TRBV5-1 | CASSFPAENGGEQFF
TRBJ2-6 | TRBV2 | CASSPRAGTAGANVLTF
TRBJ1-5 | TRBV7-6 | CASSARTGDQPQHF
TRBJ2-3 | TRBV12-5 | CASGPWDRGGLAGGPDTQYF
TRBJ2-1 | TRBV12-3/TRBV12-4 | CASSFRGPNEQFF
TRBJ1-2 | TRBV5-4 | CASSPSREPYGYTF
TRBJ1-3 | TRBV7-2 | CASSSSRVPGGNTIYF
TRBJ1-2 | TRBV12-3/TRBV12-4 | CASSLGPPGQGVYGYTF
TRBJ2-3 | TRBV7-8 | CASSPQGLAGDRWTDTQYF
TRBJ1-2 | TRBV7-6 | CASPRPGQWIDYGYTF
TRBJ1-1 | TRBV7-6 | CASSPQTGVGTEAFF
TRBJ1-2 | TRBV12-3/TRBV12-4 | CASSSEGQGVGGYTF
TRBJ2-7 | TRBV29-1 | CSVRGGAKNEQYF
TRBJ2-3 | TRBV20-1 | CSARDPSGGPGDTQYF
TRBJ2-3 | TRBV20-1 | CSARDWASGSLADTQYF
TRBJ2-7 | TRBV6-1 | CASSLGLAGGTYEQYF
TRBJ2-1 | TRBV11-2 | CASRSRSKQFF
TRBJ2-5 | TRBV7-9 | CASSQGETQYF
TRBJ2-5 | TRBV5-4 | CASSLKTQQETQYF
TRBJ2-7 | TRBV30 | CAWSQAGALSYEQYF
TRBJ2-6 | TRBV12-3/TRBV12-4 | CASSWGGGSGANVLTF
TRBJ1-4 | TRBV7-8 | CASSLARSLNEKLFF
TRBJ2-1 | TRBV19 | CASSSGLAGSSYNEQFF
TRBJ2-2 | TRBV11-2 | CASNGYTGELFF
TRBJ1-1 | TRBV10-3 | CAISESWQGGNTEAFF
TRBJ1-2 | TRBV12-3/TRBV12-4 | CASNTGTVRGYTF
TRBJ1-2 | TRBV19 | CASGGTGGNRAYGYTF
TRBJ2-1 | TRBV5-4 | CASSIWIGRPYNEQFF
TRBJ1-6 | TRBV7-8 | CASSNVGGDNSPLHF
TRBJ2-2 | TRBV3-1 | CASSQKPANTGELFF
TRBJ2-7 | TRBV7-9 | CASSSSGTLTYEQYF
TRBJ2-1 | TRBV7-2 | CASSLNVGYSYNEQFF
TRBJ2-2 | TRBV6-6 | CASSYPGGEAGELFF
TRBJ1-3 | TRBV12-3/TRBV12-4 | CASRTPRQPPSGNTIYF